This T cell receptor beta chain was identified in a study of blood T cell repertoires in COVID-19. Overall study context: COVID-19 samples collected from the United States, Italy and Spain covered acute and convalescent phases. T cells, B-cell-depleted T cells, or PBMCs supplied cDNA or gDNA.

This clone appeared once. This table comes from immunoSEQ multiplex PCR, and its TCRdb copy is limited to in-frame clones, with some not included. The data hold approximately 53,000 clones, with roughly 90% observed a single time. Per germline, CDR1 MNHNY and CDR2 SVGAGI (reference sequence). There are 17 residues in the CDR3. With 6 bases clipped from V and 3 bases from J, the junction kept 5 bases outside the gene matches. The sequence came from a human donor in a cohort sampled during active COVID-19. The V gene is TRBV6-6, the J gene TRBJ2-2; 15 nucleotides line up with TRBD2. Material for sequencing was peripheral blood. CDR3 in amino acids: CASSRGLAGGYTGELFF. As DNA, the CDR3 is TGTGCCAGCAGCCGAGGACTAGCGGGAGGGTACACCGGGGAGCTGTTTTTT.